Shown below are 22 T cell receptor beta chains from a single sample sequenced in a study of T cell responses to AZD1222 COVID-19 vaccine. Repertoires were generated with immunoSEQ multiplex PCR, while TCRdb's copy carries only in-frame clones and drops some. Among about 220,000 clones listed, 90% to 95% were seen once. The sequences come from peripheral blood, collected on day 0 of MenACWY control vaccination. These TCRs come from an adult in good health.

The CDR3 loop reads CASSQDEGLTGGSEKLFF. Written as DNA, the CDR3 is TGTGCCAGCAGCCAAGATGAAGGACTGACAGGGGGCAGTGAAAAACTGTTTTTT. V is TRBV4-2 and J is TRBJ1-4, with TRBD1 matching 10 bases. V was clipped by 0 bases and J by 7 bases; unmatched bases: 11. This CDR3 contains 18 residues. Germline CDR1 reads LGHNA; CDR2 reads YNFKEQ.

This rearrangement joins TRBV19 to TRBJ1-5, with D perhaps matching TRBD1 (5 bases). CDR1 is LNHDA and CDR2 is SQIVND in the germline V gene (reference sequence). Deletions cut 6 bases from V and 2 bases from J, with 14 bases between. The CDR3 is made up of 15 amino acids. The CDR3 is CASRTDGQGNQPQHF. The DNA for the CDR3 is TGTGCCAGTAGAACGGACGGACAAGGCAATCAGCCCCAGCATTTT.

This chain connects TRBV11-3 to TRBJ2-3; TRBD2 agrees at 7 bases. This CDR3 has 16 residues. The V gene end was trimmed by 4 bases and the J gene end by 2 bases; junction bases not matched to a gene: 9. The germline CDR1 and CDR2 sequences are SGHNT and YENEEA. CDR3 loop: CASSYGALAVTDTQYF. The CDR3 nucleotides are TGTGCCAGCAGCTACGGGGCGCTAGCGGTCACAGATACGCAGTATTTT.

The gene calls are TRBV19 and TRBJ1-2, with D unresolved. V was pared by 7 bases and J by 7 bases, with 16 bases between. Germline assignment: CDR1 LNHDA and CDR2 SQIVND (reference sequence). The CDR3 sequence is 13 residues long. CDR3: CASNSLGMAGYTF. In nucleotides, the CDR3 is TGTGCCAGTAATTCCCTAGGGATGGCTGGCTACACCTTC. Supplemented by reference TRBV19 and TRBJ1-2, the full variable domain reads DGGITQSPKYLFRKEGQNVTLSCEQNLNHDAMYWYRQDPGQGLRLIYYSQIVNDFQKGDIAEGYSVSREKKESFPLTVTSAQKNPTAFYLCASNSLGMAGYTFGSGTRLTVV.

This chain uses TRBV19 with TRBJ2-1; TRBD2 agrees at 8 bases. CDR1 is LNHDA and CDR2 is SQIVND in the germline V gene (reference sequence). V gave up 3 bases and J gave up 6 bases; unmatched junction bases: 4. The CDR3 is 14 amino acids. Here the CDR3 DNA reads TGTGCCAGTAGTATGAGGCGGGGGGTCAATGAGCAGTTCTTC. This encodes CASSMRRGVNEQFF.

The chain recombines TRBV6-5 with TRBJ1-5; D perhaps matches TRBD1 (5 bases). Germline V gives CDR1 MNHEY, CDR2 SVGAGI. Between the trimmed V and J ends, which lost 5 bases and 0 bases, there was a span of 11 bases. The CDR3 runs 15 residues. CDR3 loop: CASSPRVNSNQPQHF. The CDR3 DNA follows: TGTGCCAGCAGTCCCAGGGTGAATAGCAATCAGCCCCAGCATTTT.

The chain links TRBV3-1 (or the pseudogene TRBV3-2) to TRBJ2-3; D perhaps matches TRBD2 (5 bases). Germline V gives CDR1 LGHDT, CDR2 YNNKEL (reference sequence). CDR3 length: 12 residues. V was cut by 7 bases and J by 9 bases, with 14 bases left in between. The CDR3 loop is CASKSSGETQYF. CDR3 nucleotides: TGTGCCAGCAAATCGTCTGGGGAGACGCAGTATTTT.

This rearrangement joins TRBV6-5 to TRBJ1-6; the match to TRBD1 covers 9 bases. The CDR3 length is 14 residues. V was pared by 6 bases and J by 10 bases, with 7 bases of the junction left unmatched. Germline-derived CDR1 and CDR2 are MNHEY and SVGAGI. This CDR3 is CASRGQGGGSPLHF. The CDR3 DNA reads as TGTGCCAGCAGGGGACAGGGAGGGGGCTCACCCCTCCACTTT.

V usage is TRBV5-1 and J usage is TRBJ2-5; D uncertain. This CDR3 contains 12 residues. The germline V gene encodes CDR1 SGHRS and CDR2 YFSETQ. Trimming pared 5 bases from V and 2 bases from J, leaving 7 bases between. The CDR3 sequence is CASSASQETQYF. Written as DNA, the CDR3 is TGCGCCAGCAGTGCAAGTCAAGAGACCCAGTACTTC.

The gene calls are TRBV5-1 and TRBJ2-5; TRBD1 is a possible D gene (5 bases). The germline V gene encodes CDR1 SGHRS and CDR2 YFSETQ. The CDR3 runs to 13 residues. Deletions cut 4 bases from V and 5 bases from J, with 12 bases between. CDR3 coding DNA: TGCGCCAGCAGCGAGGTAGGGGCGGAGACCCAGTACTTC. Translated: CASSEVGAETQYF.

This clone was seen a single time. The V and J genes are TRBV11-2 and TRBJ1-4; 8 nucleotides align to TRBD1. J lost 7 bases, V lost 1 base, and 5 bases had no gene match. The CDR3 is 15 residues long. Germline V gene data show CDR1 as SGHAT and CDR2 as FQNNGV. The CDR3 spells CASSLAGGLVEKLFF. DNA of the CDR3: TGTGCCAGCAGCTTAGCAGGGGGCTTAGTTGAAAAACTGTTTTTT.

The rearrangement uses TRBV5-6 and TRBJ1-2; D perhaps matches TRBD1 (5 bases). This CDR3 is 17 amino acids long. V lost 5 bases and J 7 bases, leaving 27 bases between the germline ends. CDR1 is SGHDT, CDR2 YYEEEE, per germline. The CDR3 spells CASRVFALGGIDGGYTF. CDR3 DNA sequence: TGTGCCAGCAGAGTCTTCGCCCTCGGGGGAATTGATGGTGGCTACACCTTC.

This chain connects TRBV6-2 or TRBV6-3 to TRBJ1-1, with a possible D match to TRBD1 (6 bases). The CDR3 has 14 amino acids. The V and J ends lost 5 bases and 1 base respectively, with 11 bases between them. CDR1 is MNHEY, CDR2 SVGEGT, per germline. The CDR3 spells CASSGTPGNTEAFF. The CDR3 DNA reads TGTGCCAGCAGTGGGACACCCGGGAACACTGAAGCTTTCTTT.

Written as DNA, the CDR3 is TGTGCCAGCAGCTTTCTGAACACTGAAGCTTTCTTT. Translating gives CASSFLNTEAFF. The chain uses TRBV7-9 and TRBJ1-1; D remains unclear. The V end was cut by 3 bases, the J end by 0 bases, with 2 bases between. The CDR3 totals 12 residues. Germline lookup yields CDR1 SEHNR and CDR2 FQNEAQ (reference sequence).

CDR3 in amino acids: CASSPLPGLNTGELFF. In nucleotides, the CDR3 is TGCGCCAGCAGCCCCCTCCCGGGACTGAACACCGGGGAGCTGTTTTTT. The rearrangement joins TRBV4-1 to TRBJ2-2; the D gene is possibly TRBD2 (6 bases). Germline V gene lookup returns CDR1 MGHRA and CDR2 YSYEKL. The CDR3 spans 16 residues. The germline V and J ends were trimmed by 4 bases and 1 base, with 13 bases remaining between them.

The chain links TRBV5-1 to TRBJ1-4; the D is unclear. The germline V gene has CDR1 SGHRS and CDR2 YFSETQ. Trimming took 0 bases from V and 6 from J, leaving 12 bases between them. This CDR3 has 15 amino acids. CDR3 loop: CASSLAGGPDEKLFF. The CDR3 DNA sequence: TGCGCCAGCAGCTTGGCCGGTGGGCCGGATGAAAAACTGTTTTTT.

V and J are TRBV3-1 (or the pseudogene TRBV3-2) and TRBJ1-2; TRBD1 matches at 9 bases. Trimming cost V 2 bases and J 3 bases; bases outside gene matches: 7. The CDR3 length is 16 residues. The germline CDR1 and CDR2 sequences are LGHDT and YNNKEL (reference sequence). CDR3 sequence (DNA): TGTGCCAGCAGCCAAAATCCCACAGGGGGCGACTATGGCTACACCTTC. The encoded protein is CASSQNPTGGDYGYTF.

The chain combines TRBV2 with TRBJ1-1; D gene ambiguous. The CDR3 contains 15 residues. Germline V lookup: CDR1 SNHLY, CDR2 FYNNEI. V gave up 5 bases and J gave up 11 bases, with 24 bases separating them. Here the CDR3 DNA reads TGTGCCAGCAGTCTAGCTAAGGGCCTACCATCTGGGGCTTTCTTT. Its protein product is CASSLAKGLPSGAFF.

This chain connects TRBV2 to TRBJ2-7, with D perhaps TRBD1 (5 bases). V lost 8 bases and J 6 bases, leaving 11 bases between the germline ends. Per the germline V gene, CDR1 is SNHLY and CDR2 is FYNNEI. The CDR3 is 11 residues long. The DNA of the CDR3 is TGTGCCAGCTCAGGGTACCGCGAGCAGTACTTC. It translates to CASSGYREQYF.

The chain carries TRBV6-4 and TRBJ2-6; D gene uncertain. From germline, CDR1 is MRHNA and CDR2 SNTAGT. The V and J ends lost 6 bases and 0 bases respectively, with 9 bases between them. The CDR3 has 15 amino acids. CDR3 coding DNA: TGTGCCAGCAGCCCCAGTTTCTCTGGGGCCAACGTCCTGACTTTC. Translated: CASSPSFSGANVLTF.

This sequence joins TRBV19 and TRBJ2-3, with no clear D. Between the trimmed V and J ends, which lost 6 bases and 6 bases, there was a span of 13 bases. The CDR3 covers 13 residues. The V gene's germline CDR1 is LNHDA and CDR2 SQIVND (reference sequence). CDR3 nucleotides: TGTGCCAGTAGCTCGACGGCCCGCGATACGCAGTATTTT. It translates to CASSSTARDTQYF.

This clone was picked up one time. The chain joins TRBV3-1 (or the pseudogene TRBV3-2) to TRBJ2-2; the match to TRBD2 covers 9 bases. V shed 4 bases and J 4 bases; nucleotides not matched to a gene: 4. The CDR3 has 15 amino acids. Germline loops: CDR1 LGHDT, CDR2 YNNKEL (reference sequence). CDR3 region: CASSLRLAVTGELFF. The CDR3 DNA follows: TGTGCCAGCAGCCTCCGACTAGCGGTCACCGGGGAGCTGTTTTTT.